Here is one T cell receptor beta chain with its context. Antigen specificity is unknown. As for time point: persistent/refractory GD, antithyroid drugs over 5 years with positive TRAb. From PBMCs, RNA was extracted and then used to make the TCR library. V was shortened by 1 base and J by 5 bases, with 21 bases between the two germline ends. This CDR3 spans 16 amino acids. The germline CDR1 and CDR2 sequences are DFQATT and SNEGSKA (reference sequence). The data belong to a study of regulatory T cells in long-lasting Graves disease. Study information: Patients met the persistent Graves' disease definition after over 5 years of antithyroid drugs with positive TSH receptor antibodies.

Combining iRepertoire HTBI primers with Arm-PCR of CDR3 regions, the authors built TCR beta libraries. TCRdb reanalysed the multiplex PCR reads using MiXCR and keeps one entry per CDR3 protein. Altogether around 460,000 distinct CDR3 sequences are present, around a fifth being singletons, with the ten largest covering 7.1%. General study points: Newly diagnosed Graves' patients exceeded persistent ones in TCR diversity. It was in persistent disease that TRBV28, TRBJ1-2 and TRBJ2-5 were favored. Relative to new patients (roughly 1,000), persistent patients exhibited greater sharing of public clonotypes (about 3,000).

This clonotype originated in a female donor with Graves disease. The chain joins TRBV20-1 to TRBJ2-7; D tentatively reads TRBD1 or TRBD2 (6 bases each). The specimen comprised peripheral blood mononuclear cells (PBMCs), sampled when the disease was refractory, from a patient treated with antithyroid drugs. The CDR3 spells CSARGGDRWTVNEQYF. The CDR3 DNA reads TGCAGTGCTAGAGGGGGGGATAGGTGGACAGTGAACGAGCAGTACTTC.